Listed below are T cell receptor beta chains from one sample, sequenced in a study of patients and donors after allogeneic stem cell transplantation. TCRdb re-called the RT-PCR reads with MiXCR, one entry per CDR3 protein. The sample holds approximately 140,000 distinct CDR3 sequences, approximately 35% seen once. The sequencing sample was made of blood, either unsorted or a sorted T cell fraction (not recorded which). The receptors here all came from a human donor who was either an allogeneic HSCT recipient or a stem cell or donor lymphocyte infusion donor (not recorded which). It is not recorded whose cells these are; they may come from a transplant donor. Each CDR3 is given with its conserved first and last residue. D genes are given only for firm matches. Clone size, where shown, is once, few, many, or a class for clones that have expanded.

d_gene: -; abundance: -; j_gene: TRBJ2-5; v_gene: TRBV4-1; CDR3aa: CASSQDVVVQETQYF; CDR3nt: TGTGCCAGCAGCCAAGATGTGGTGGTCCAAGAGACCCAGTACTTC
d_gene: -; abundance: -; j_gene: TRBJ2-4; v_gene: TRBV9; CDR3aa: CASSARGGNIQYF; CDR3nt: TGTGCCAGCAGCGCCCGTGGGGGAAACATTCAGTACTTC
d_gene: -; abundance: once; j_gene: TRBJ2-7; v_gene: TRBV12-3/TRBV12-4; CDR3aa: CASSSGLPHEQYF; CDR3nt: TGTGCCAGCAGTTCCGGGCTGCCCCACGAGCAGTACTTC
d_gene: -; abundance: few; j_gene: TRBJ1-2; v_gene: TRBV12-3/TRBV12-4; CDR3aa: CASSLKQGYGGYTF; CDR3nt: TGTGCCAGCAGTTTGAAACAGGGATACGGTGGCTACACCTTC
d_gene: TRBD2; abundance: -; j_gene: TRBJ2-1; v_gene: TRBV12-3/TRBV12-4; CDR3aa: CASSLAQGRVAYNEQFF; CDR3nt: TGTGCCAGCAGTTTAGCGCAAGGGAGGGTAGCCTACAATGAGCAGTTCTTC
d_gene: -; abundance: -; j_gene: TRBJ1-2; v_gene: TRBV12-3/TRBV12-4; CDR3aa: CASSPPPHRGGYGYTF; CDR3nt: TGTGCCAGCAGTCCCCCTCCCCATCGGGGTGGCTATGGCTACACCTTC
d_gene: -; abundance: once; j_gene: TRBJ1-1; v_gene: TRBV20-1; CDR3aa: CSASPLTSQSTEAFF; CDR3nt: TGCAGTGCTAGCCCACTGACGTCCCAATCCACTGAAGCTTTCTTT
d_gene: -; abundance: -; j_gene: TRBJ2-5; v_gene: TRBV6-2/TRBV6-3; CDR3aa: CASSFVEGSFSYQETQYF; CDR3nt: TGTGCCAGCAGCTTCGTAGAGGGGTCCTTTTCGTACCAAGAGACCCAGTACTTC
d_gene: -; abundance: few; j_gene: TRBJ2-2; v_gene: TRBV12-3/TRBV12-4; CDR3aa: CASSFWGNAGELFF; CDR3nt: TGTGCCAGCAGTTTCTGGGGCAACGCCGGGGAGCTGTTTTTT
d_gene: -; abundance: few; j_gene: TRBJ1-1; v_gene: TRBV6-5; CDR3aa: CASSGSPEAFF; CDR3nt: TGTGCCAGCAGCGGGAGCCCTGAAGCTTTCTTT
d_gene: TRBD1; abundance: -; j_gene: TRBJ2-7; v_gene: TRBV27; CDR3aa: CASSEGQRSEQYF; CDR3nt: TGTGCCAGCAGCGAGGGACAGAGGAGCGAGCAGTACTTC
d_gene: TRBD1; abundance: -; j_gene: TRBJ1-1; v_gene: TRBV4-1; CDR3aa: CASSRDRRAFF; CDR3nt: TGCGCCAGCAGCCGGGACAGGAGAGCTTTCTTT
d_gene: -; abundance: -; j_gene: TRBJ1-2; v_gene: TRBV24-1; CDR3aa: CATSDPGRSGYTF; CDR3nt: TGTGCCACCAGTGACCCCGGGCGAAGTGGCTACACCTTC
d_gene: -; abundance: -; j_gene: TRBJ2-2; v_gene: TRBV7-2; CDR3aa: CASSLGYTGELFF; CDR3nt: TGTGCCAGCAGCTTAGGATACACCGGGGAGCTGTTTTTT
d_gene: TRBD1; abundance: many; j_gene: TRBJ1-1; v_gene: TRBV28; CDR3aa: CASSSQGGTEAFF; CDR3nt: TGTGCCAGCAGTTCGCAGGGGGGGACTGAAGCTTTCTTT
d_gene: TRBD1; abundance: -; j_gene: TRBJ2-1; v_gene: TRBV5-1; CDR3aa: CASSPGDGTANEQFF; CDR3nt: TGCGCCAGCAGCCCCGGAGATGGGACAGCCAATGAGCAGTTCTTC
d_gene: -; abundance: -; j_gene: TRBJ1-5; v_gene: TRBV5-1; CDR3aa: CASSPEGLGQPQHF; CDR3nt: TGCGCCAGCAGCCCGGAGGGTTTGGGTCAGCCCCAGCATTTT
d_gene: -; abundance: -; j_gene: TRBJ2-3; v_gene: TRBV5-6; CDR3aa: CASSLEHSTDTQYF; CDR3nt: TGTGCCAGCAGCTTGGAACACAGCACAGATACGCAGTATTTT
d_gene: -; abundance: few; j_gene: TRBJ1-1; v_gene: TRBV6-5; CDR3aa: CASSHGNTEAFF; CDR3nt: TGTGCCAGCAGTCACGGGAACACTGAAGCTTTCTTT
d_gene: TRBD2; abundance: -; j_gene: TRBJ2-2; v_gene: TRBV28; CDR3aa: CASSLGLLAGGNTGELFF; CDR3nt: TGTGCCAGCAGTTTAGGCCTCCTAGCGGGGGGCAACACCGGGGAGCTGTTTTTT
d_gene: TRBD1; abundance: -; j_gene: TRBJ1-3; v_gene: TRBV7-2; CDR3aa: CASSLGQGHVTGNTIYF; CDR3nt: TGTGCCAGCAGCCTCGGACAGGGACACGTAACTGGAAACACCATATATTTT
d_gene: -; abundance: many; j_gene: TRBJ1-1; v_gene: TRBV28; CDR3aa: CASSSSMNTEAFF; CDR3nt: TGTGCCAGCAGTTCCAGCATGAACACTGAAGCTTTCTTT
d_gene: TRBD2; abundance: -; j_gene: TRBJ2-2; v_gene: TRBV12-3/TRBV12-4; CDR3aa: CASRRGGFNTGELFF; CDR3nt: TGTGCCAGCCGTCGCGGGGGGTTTAACACCGGGGAGCTGTTTTTT
d_gene: -; abundance: many; j_gene: TRBJ1-2; v_gene: TRBV29-1; CDR3aa: CSVMGPYGYTF; CDR3nt: TGCAGCGTTATGGGCCCCTATGGCTACACCTTC
d_gene: TRBD2; abundance: -; j_gene: TRBJ2-1; v_gene: TRBV15; CDR3aa: CATSPPRGRARSNEQFF; CDR3nt: TGTGCCACCAGCCCCCCCCGCGGGAGGGCTCGGTCCAATGAGCAGTTCTTC
d_gene: -; abundance: -; j_gene: TRBJ1-6; v_gene: TRBV6-6; CDR3aa: CASSYTRLDRYNSPLHF; CDR3nt: TGTGCCAGCAGTTATACCCGATTAGACAGGTATAATTCACCCCTCCACTTT
d_gene: -; abundance: -; j_gene: TRBJ1-2; v_gene: TRBV24-1; CDR3aa: CATSDRLGYGYTF; CDR3nt: TGTGCCACCAGTGATCGACTTGGCTATGGCTACACCTTC
d_gene: -; abundance: few; j_gene: TRBJ2-3; v_gene: TRBV6-1; CDR3aa: CASSESLGWSTDTQYF; CDR3nt: TGTGCCAGCAGTGAATCCCTGGGGTGGAGCACAGATACGCAGTATTTT
d_gene: -; abundance: -; j_gene: TRBJ1-2; v_gene: TRBV5-1; CDR3aa: CASSSPGWGPGYTF; CDR3nt: TGCGCCAGCAGCTCCCCAGGGTGGGGACCTGGCTACACCTTC
d_gene: -; abundance: -; j_gene: TRBJ2-7; v_gene: TRBV12-1; CDR3aa: CASSVAGEEQYF; CDR3nt: TGTGCCAGCAGCGTAGCGGGGGAGGAGCAGTACTTC
d_gene: -; abundance: few; j_gene: TRBJ1-3; v_gene: TRBV28; CDR3aa: CASSRLTFRSGNTIYF; CDR3nt: TGTGCCAGCAGTCGGCTTACTTTTCGCTCTGGAAACACCATATATTTT
d_gene: -; abundance: -; j_gene: TRBJ1-1; v_gene: TRBV4-1; CDR3aa: CASSQYEGSNTEAFF; CDR3nt: TGCGCCAGCAGCCAATATGAGGGATCGAACACTGAAGCTTTCTTT
d_gene: -; abundance: -; j_gene: TRBJ2-5; v_gene: TRBV11-1; CDR3aa: CASSLAMSKGQETQYF; CDR3nt: TGTGCCAGCAGCTTAGCGATGTCGAAGGGCCAAGAGACCCAGTACTTC
d_gene: TRBD2; abundance: many; j_gene: TRBJ2-1; v_gene: TRBV20-1; CDR3aa: CSASPTSGGRNEQFF; CDR3nt: TGCAGTGCTAGTCCAACTAGCGGGGGCCGCAATGAGCAGTTCTTC
d_gene: TRBD1; abundance: few; j_gene: TRBJ1-2; v_gene: TRBV12-3/TRBV12-4; CDR3aa: CASSYRGASYTF; CDR3nt: TGTGCCAGCAGTTACAGGGGGGCCAGCTACACCTTC
d_gene: TRBD1; abundance: -; j_gene: TRBJ1-6; v_gene: TRBV7-4; CDR3aa: CASSLDTGATNSPLHF; CDR3nt: TGTGCCAGCAGCTTAGATACAGGGGCAACGAATTCACCCCTCCACTTT
d_gene: -; abundance: -; j_gene: TRBJ2-3; v_gene: TRBV12-3/TRBV12-4; CDR3aa: CASSLSRRSPDTQYF; CDR3nt: TGTGCCAGCAGTTTAAGCAGGCGAAGCCCAGATACGCAGTATTTT
d_gene: TRBD2; abundance: -; j_gene: TRBJ2-1; v_gene: TRBV9; CDR3aa: CASSRSGGDYNEQFF; CDR3nt: TGTGCCAGCAGCCGCAGCGGGGGGGATTACAATGAGCAGTTCTTC
d_gene: -; abundance: -; j_gene: TRBJ2-6; v_gene: TRBV7-3; CDR3aa: CASSLTIGQHSGANVLTF; CDR3nt: TGTGCCAGCAGCTTAACAATCGGACAGCACTCTGGGGCCAACGTCCTGACTTTC
d_gene: -; abundance: many; j_gene: TRBJ2-2; v_gene: TRBV5-1; CDR3aa: CASSLDLGNTGELFF; CDR3nt: TGCGCCAGCAGCTTGGATCTAGGGAACACCGGGGAGCTGTTTTTT
d_gene: -; abundance: few; j_gene: TRBJ1-1; v_gene: TRBV2; CDR3aa: CASSGPGAVRTEAFF; CDR3nt: TGTGCCAGCAGTGGCCCAGGGGCTGTCCGTACTGAAGCTTTCTTT
d_gene: TRBD1; abundance: -; j_gene: TRBJ1-2; v_gene: TRBV29-1; CDR3aa: CSVAGTEDGYTF; CDR3nt: TGCAGCGTCGCCGGGACAGAGGATGGCTACACCTTC
d_gene: -; abundance: -; j_gene: TRBJ1-5; v_gene: TRBV9; CDR3aa: CASSVGPGNQPQHF; CDR3nt: TGTGCCAGCAGCGTCGGCCCGGGCAATCAGCCCCAGCATTTT
d_gene: TRBD1; abundance: few; j_gene: TRBJ1-6; v_gene: TRBV6-6; CDR3aa: CASSESGGGGSPLHF; CDR3nt: TGTGCCAGCAGTGAATCAGGGGGCGGGGGTTCACCCCTCCACTTT